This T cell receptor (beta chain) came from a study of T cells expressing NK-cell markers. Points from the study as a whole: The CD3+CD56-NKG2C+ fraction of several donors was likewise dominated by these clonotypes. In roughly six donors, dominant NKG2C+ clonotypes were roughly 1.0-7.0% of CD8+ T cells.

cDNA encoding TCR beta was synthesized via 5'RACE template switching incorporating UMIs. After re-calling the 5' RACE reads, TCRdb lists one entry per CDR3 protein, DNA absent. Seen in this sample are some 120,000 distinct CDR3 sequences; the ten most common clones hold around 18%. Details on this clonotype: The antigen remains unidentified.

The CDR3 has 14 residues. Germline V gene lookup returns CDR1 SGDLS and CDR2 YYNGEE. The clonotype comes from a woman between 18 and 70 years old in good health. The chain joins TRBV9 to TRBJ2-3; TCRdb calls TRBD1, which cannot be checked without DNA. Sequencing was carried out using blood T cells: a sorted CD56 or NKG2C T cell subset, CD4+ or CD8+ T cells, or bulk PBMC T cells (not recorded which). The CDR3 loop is CASSQDRSTDTQYF.